Detailed here is one T cell receptor (beta chain). The data were taken from a study of blood T cell repertoires in COVID-19. On the study more broadly: Samples taken during acute and convalescent COVID-19 were collected in the United States, Italy and Spain. PBMCs, B-cell-depleted T cells, or T cells provided the cDNA or gDNA that made up the material.

The length of the CDR3 is 14 residues. Between the trimmed V and J ends, which lost 3 bases and 0 bases, there was a span of 9 bases. The V gene's germline CDR1 is DFQATT and CDR2 SNEGSKA (reference sequence). Authors' data handling: Amplification of reference gene primers was used by the study to estimate nucleated cell counts. Profiled with immunoSEQ multiplex PCR; TCRdb holds only in-frame clones, not every one. The V and J calls and the clone size are those of that table, but D and trimming were determined from the DNA. The sample consists of under 100,000 clones, 85% to 95% of them appearing once.

This clonotype was obtained from a woman aged 60 to 75 with active COVID-19. Sample: peripheral blood. The chain recombines TRBV20-1 with TRBJ1-3; D may be TRBD1 (6 bases). The CDR3 loop reads CSASRGSSGNTIYF. CDR3 nucleotides: TGCAGTGCTAGTAGGGGGAGCTCTGGAAACACCATATATTTT.